This T cell receptor (beta chain) appears in the sequencing data of a study of glioma-infiltrating T cells after dendritic cell vaccination. Study-level findings and limits: Complete blood and tumor specimen sets were limited to few patients.

The germline V gene encodes CDR1 LGHNT and CDR2 FRNRAP. With 5 bases removed from V and 1 base from J, the gap between germline ends came to 18 bases. The CDR3 has 16 residues. Noted time point: after dendritic cell vaccination, including at tumor progression/relapse. Remarks on this clone: Its antigen is as yet unknown.

The data were produced by immunoSEQ multiplex PCR, yet TCRdb's version contains in-frame clones alone and is incomplete. The data show about 58,000 clones, roughly 83% seen once. The sequence came from a human donor with glioblastoma. Sequenced material: blood, taken after dendritic cell vaccination. V usage is TRBV12-5 and J usage is TRBJ2-7; D perhaps matches TRBD2 (5 bases). The CDR3 DNA is TGTGCTAGTGGTCCTCCGGGTAGCGTAGCTTCCTACGAGCAGTACTTC. Amino acid sequence: CASGPPGSVASYEQYF.